Shown below are 10 T cell receptor beta chains from a single sample sequenced in a study of PD-1 blockade in mismatch repair-deficient tumors. Measured with immunoSEQ multiplex PCR; TCRdb has only the in-frame clones, and not every one. The repertoire holds about 63,000 clones, with about 91% as singletons. The specimen comprised peripheral blood, sampled 52 weeks after starting pembrolizumab. All receptors derive from an adult with mismatch repair-deficient cancer.

The chain couples TRBV14 to TRBJ1-1, with D hard to call. The V gene's germline CDR1 is SGHDN and CDR2 FVKESK. The CDR3 length is 13 residues. The V and J ends lost 1 base and 10 bases respectively, with 13 bases between them. The CDR3 sequence is CASSQVWETRAFF. The CDR3 coding sequence is TGTGCCAGCAGCCAAGTTTGGGAGACGAGAGCTTTCTTT.

The chain links TRBV14 to TRBJ2-6, with D hard to call. The CDR3 spans 16 residues. CDR1 and CDR2 (germline): SGHDN, FVKESK. V lost 0 bases and J 2 bases, leaving 8 bases between the germline ends. Written as DNA, the CDR3 is TGTGCCAGCAGCCAAGAAAGGGCTGCTGGGGCCAACGTCCTGACTTTC. The encoded protein is CASSQERAAGANVLTF.

The J gene is TRBJ2-7, the V gene TRBV27; TRBD1 or TRBD2 may be the D gene (5 bases each). The V and J ends lost 3 bases and 2 bases respectively, with 11 bases between them. Germline CDR1 is MNHEY and CDR2 is SMNVEV (reference sequence). The CDR3 has 14 residues. The CDR3 DNA is TGTGCCAGCAGTTTTTCCGGGGACGCCTACGAGCAGTACTTC. Amino acid sequence: CASSFSGDAYEQYF.

V is TRBV5-6 and J is TRBJ2-7; perhaps TRBD1 as D (5 bases). The germline gives CDR1 SGHDT, CDR2 YYEEEE. The ends were cut back, 4 bases at V and 6 bases at J, with 14 bases in the middle. This CDR3 spans 13 amino acids. The CDR3: CASSQEQGPEQYF. The CDR3 DNA reads as TGTGCCAGCAGCCAAGAGCAGGGTCCCGAGCAGTACTTC.

V gene TRBV21-1 combines with J gene TRBJ1-2; the table's D call TRBD1 went unverified against the DNA. TRBV21-1 is a pseudogene segment. The CDR3 consists of 16 residues. The CDR3 is CASSHKTERDSYGYTF. The CDR3 DNA reads as TGTGCCAGCAGCCATAAGACAGAGAGAGATTCCTATGGCTACACCTTC.

Here the CDR3 reads CASSGGRELDTQYF. As DNA, the CDR3 is TGTGCCAGCAGTGGAGGACGTGAGTTAGATACGCAGTATTTT. V gene TRBV6-1 combines with J gene TRBJ2-3; D is undetermined. This CDR3 spans 14 amino acids. Trimming took off 4 bases at V and 5 bases at J, with 13 bases between the two ends. Per the germline V gene, CDR1 is MNHNS and CDR2 is SASEGT.

The chain carries TRBV15 and TRBJ2-2; 9 nucleotides agree with TRBD1. Germline assignment: CDR1 LNHNV and CDR2 YYDKDF (reference sequence). The CDR3 contains 16 residues. The junction had 4 bases not matched to a gene; V was cut back by 5 bases and J by 0 bases. The CDR3 coding sequence is TGTGCCACCAGCTCCCGGGACAGGGCGAACACCGGGGAGCTGTTTTTT. Encoded protein: CATSSRDRANTGELFF. The whole variable domain, remainder taken from reference TRBV15 and TRBJ2-2, is DAMVIQNPRYQVTQFGKPVTLSCSQTLNHNVMYWYQQKSSQAPKLLFHYYDKDFNNEADTPDNFQSRRPNTSFCFLDIRSPGLGDTAMYLCATSSRDRANTGELFFGEGSRLTVL.

This clone was detected once. CDR3 in amino acids: CASSVRGEQFF. CDR3 coding DNA: TGTGCCAGCAGTGTCCGGGGTGAGCAGTTCTTC. This chain links TRBV6-1 with TRBJ2-1; a weak D match, TRBD2 (5 bases). Germline V gene sequence: CDR1 MNHNS, CDR2 SASEGT. The CDR3 is 11 amino acids. Trimming left V 4 bases short and J 9 bases short, with 7 bases between.

The chain uses TRBV4-3 and TRBJ2-4; TRBD1 or TRBD2 may be the D gene (6 bases each). The V end was cut by 0 bases, the J end by 7 bases, with 19 bases between. The CDR3 length is 17 residues. CDR1 LGHNA and CDR2 YSLEER come from the germline V gene. CDR3 DNA: TGCGCCAGCAGCCAAGATAACCGAGGGGGGACATACAACATTCAGTACTTC. It yields the protein CASSQDNRGGTYNIQYF.

V gene TRBV14 combines with J gene TRBJ2-2; a weak D match, TRBD2 (5 bases). The ends were cut back, 0 bases at V and 1 base at J, with 9 bases in the middle. CDR1 and CDR2 (germline): SGHDN, FVKESK. The CDR3 length is 16 residues. As DNA, the CDR3 is TGTGCCAGCAGCCAAGAATACCGGGGGAACACCGGGGAGCTGTTTTTT. This sequence encodes CASSQEYRGNTGELFF.